These T cell receptor beta chains were read from a single sample in a study of early T cells in non-severe SARS-CoV-2 infection. TCRdb passed the 5' RACE reads through MiXCR, listing each CDR3 protein once. The sample consists of roughly 110,000 distinct CDR3 sequences, 11% of them appearing once. The sequencing input was whole blood. The receptors originated from an adult who was a healthcare worker with PCR-confirmed SARS-CoV-2 infection or an uninfected control (not recorded which). Each CDR3 is given with its conserved first and last residue. Fields, in order: J gene, V gene, D gene, clone size, CDR3 protein, CDR3 DNA. A D gene is named only where the DNA matches it firmly. Clone size is shown for a subset of rows, as once, few, many or a class of expanded clone.

TRBJ1-2 TRBV27 - many CASSSQRNNYGYTF TGTGCCAGCAGTTCGCAGAGGAATAACTATGGCTACACCTTC
TRBJ2-7 TRBV20-1 TRBD2 many CSARDWGTIDYEQYF TGCAGTGCTAGAGATTGGGGGACTATCGACTACGAGCAGTACTTC
TRBJ1-2 TRBV5-6 - - CASSLEPLDYGYTF TGTGCCAGCAGCTTGGAACCTCTCGACTATGGCTACACCTTC
TRBJ2-3 TRBV5-1 TRBD2 many CASSSLAGGSDTQYF TGCGCCAGCAGCTCCTTAGCGGGAGGGAGCGATACGCAGTATTTT
TRBJ2-1 TRBV11-2 - few CASSRRENEQFF TGTGCCAGCAGTAGACGGGAGAATGAGCAGTTCTTC
TRBJ2-3 TRBV20-1 TRBD2 few CSADGLAGVTDTQYF TGCAGTGCTGACGGACTAGCGGGGGTCACAGATACGCAGTATTTT
TRBJ2-7 TRBV2 - - CASRLFEQYF TGTGCCAGCAGATTATTTGAGCAGTACTTC
TRBJ2-7 TRBV12-3/TRBV12-4 TRBD2 few CASSSSGRPAYEQYF TGTGCCAGCAGTTCTAGCGGGAGGCCAGCCTACGAGCAGTACTTC
TRBJ1-5 TRBV18 TRBD1 - CASSLGQARQPQHF TGTGCCAGCTCACTGGGACAGGCGCGCCAGCCCCAGCATTTT
TRBJ1-5 TRBV21-1 - many CASSSDQPQHF TGTGCCAGCAGTTCCGATCAGCCCCAGCATTTT
TRBJ2-7 TRBV5-4 - many CASSWGRRDPEQYF TGTGCCAGCAGCTGGGGAAGGAGGGACCCTGAGCAGTACTTC
TRBJ2-5 TRBV2 TRBD2 - CASLSGSQETQYF TGTGCCAGTCTTAGCGGGAGCCAAGAGACCCAGTACTTC
TRBJ2-3 TRBV28 - many CASSLQGADTQYF TGTGCCAGCAGTTTACAGGGTGCGGATACGCAGTATTTT
TRBJ2-7 TRBV2 - many CASSDQTGINEQYF TGTGCCAGCAGTGACCAAACAGGGATCAACGAGCAGTACTTC
TRBJ1-3 TRBV7-8 TRBD1 few CASSARAGTGRDTIYF TGTGCCAGCAGCGCGCGAGCCGGGACAGGGAGGGACACCATATATTTT
TRBJ1-6 TRBV11-2 - few CASKPGSRDTPPLHF TGTGCCAGCAAGCCCGGGTCCAGGGATACGCCACCCCTCCACTTT
TRBJ1-5 TRBV21-1 - few CASSQSKGPGNQPQHF TGTGCCAGCAGCCAGAGTAAGGGGCCGGGCAATCAGCCCCAGCATTTT
TRBJ2-5 TRBV6-2/TRBV6-3 - many CASSQVRTETQYF TGTGCCAGCAGCCAAGTTAGAACAGAGACCCAGTACTTC
TRBJ1-2 TRBV28 - many CASSASRLVSGYTF TGTGCCAGCAGTGCATCCCGCCTCGTCTCGGGCTACACCTTC
TRBJ1-1 TRBV6-2/TRBV6-3 - - CASSSLRVGPNTEAFF TGTGCCAGCAGTTCTTTGCGGGTGGGTCCGAACACTGAAGCTTTCTTT
TRBJ2-7 TRBV28 TRBD2 many CASSIDSGGIAYEQYF TGTGCCAGCAGTATCGACTCGGGGGGAATAGCCTACGAGCAGTACTTC
TRBJ1-2 TRBV24-1 TRBD1 few CATSDPGQGGGYTF TGTGCCACCAGTGATCCTGGACAGGGGGGTGGCTACACCTTC
TRBJ1-4 TRBV25-1 TRBD1 - CASSEIGTEGEKLFF TGTGCCAGCAGTGAAATCGGGACAGAGGGTGAAAAACTGTTTTTT
TRBJ1-1 TRBV20-1 - few CSARRAGEIIEAFF TGCAGTGCTAGAAGGGCAGGGGAAATCATTGAAGCTTTCTTT
TRBJ1-5 TRBV12-3/TRBV12-4 - many CASSSRDRAVNQPQHF TGTGCCAGCAGTTCACGGGATAGGGCGGTAAATCAGCCCCAGCATTTT
TRBJ2-2 TRBV6-5 TRBD1 few CASRIRQGPFTGELFF TGTGCCAGCAGGATTAGACAGGGGCCCTTCACCGGGGAGCTGTTTTTT
TRBJ1-1 TRBV14 - few CASSQLRNTEAFF TGTGCCAGCAGCCAACTTAGAAACACTGAAGCTTTCTTT
TRBJ2-5 TRBV5-1 TRBD2 many CASIRFSGSQETQYF TGCGCCAGCATTCGGTTTAGCGGGAGCCAGGAGACCCAGTACTTC
TRBJ2-1 TRBV4-1 - - CASSPRGGGLDNEQFF TGCGCCAGCAGCCCCCGTGGGGGGGGGCTTGACAATGAGCAGTTCTTC
TRBJ1-2 TRBV27 - many CASSFRGMVYGYTF TGTGCCAGCAGTTTTCGGGGGATGGTCTATGGCTACACCTTC
TRBJ1-1 TRBV5-5 - - CASSLGQGWTEAFF TGTGCCAGCAGCTTGGGGCAGGGGTGGACTGAAGCTTTCTTT
TRBJ2-7 TRBV7-9 - - CASSLGSPRAQRYF TGTGCCAGCAGCTTAGGTAGCCCTCGCGCTCAACGGTACTTC
TRBJ2-1 TRBV28 - many CASEAVSSYNEQFF TGTGCCAGCGAGGCGGTTAGCTCCTACAATGAGCAGTTCTTC
TRBJ2-1 TRBV20-1 - - CSARAGSNEQFF TGCAGTGCTAGAGCGGGATCAAATGAGCAGTTCTTC
TRBJ1-1 TRBV15 - - CATRTAMNTEAFF TGTGCCACCAGGACAGCGATGAACACTGAAGCTTTCTTT
TRBJ2-1 TRBV6-6 TRBD2 many CASRKKAGGLDEQFF TGTGCCAGCAGGAAAAAAGCGGGAGGGCTCGATGAGCAGTTCTTC
TRBJ2-2 TRBV6-6 - many CATFSADGELFF TGTGCCACATTCTCGGCGGACGGGGAGCTGTTTTTT
TRBJ2-7 TRBV5-1 TRBD1 many CASSLDRGYEQYF TGCGCCAGCAGCTTGGACAGGGGCTACGAGCAGTACTTC
TRBJ2-1 TRBV14 - - CASSQEFSTFFTREGEQFF TGTGCCAGCAGCCAAGAATTTTCTACATTCTTTACTCGGGAAGGTGAGCAGTTCTTC
TRBJ2-4 TRBV28 TRBD2 many CASGLASIQYF TGTGCCAGCGGACTAGCTTCCATTCAGTACTTC
TRBJ1-1 TRBV11-2 - many CASSLTRNTEAFF TGTGCCAGCAGTTTAACCAGAAACACTGAAGCTTTCTTT
TRBJ1-6 TRBV4-1 - - CASSQEDIYNSPLHF TGCGCCAGCAGCCAAGAGGACATTTATAATTCACCCCTCCACTTT
TRBJ2-7 TRBV7-4 - few CASSLGSLAYEQYF TGTGCCAGCAGCTTAGGGAGCTTGGCCTACGAGCAGTACTTC
TRBJ2-5 TRBV5-1 TRBD2 many CASSLAGLADLQETQYF TGCGCCAGCAGCTTGGCGGGACTAGCGGACCTTCAAGAGACCCAGTACTTC
TRBJ2-2 TRBV29-1 - many CSANAAGELFF TGCAGCGCAAACGCAGCCGGGGAGCTGTTTTTT
TRBJ1-5 TRBV6-2/TRBV6-3 - - CASSYGPLKQPQHF TGTGCCAGCAGTTACGGGCCATTAAAGCAGCCCCAGCATTTT
TRBJ2-1 TRBV30 TRBD1 few CALGGIYSYNEQFF TGTGCCTTAGGGGGCATCTACTCCTACAATGAGCAGTTCTTC
TRBJ1-5 TRBV29-1 - few CSVGAGGNQPQHF TGCAGCGTGGGGGCAGGGGGCAATCAGCCCCAGCATTTT
TRBJ1-1 TRBV29-1 - many CSVGGGESTEAFF TGCAGCGTTGGAGGCGGGGAGAGCACTGAAGCTTTCTTT
TRBJ2-1 TRBV10-3 TRBD2 - CAIGTSGFNEQFF TGTGCTATCGGGACTAGCGGTTTCAATGAGCAGTTCTTC
TRBJ2-7 TRBV28 TRBD2 many CASTLGGLGISYEQYF TGTGCCAGCACCTTAGGAGGACTAGGGATTTCCTACGAGCAGTACTTC
TRBJ2-7 TRBV28 - few CASSFTDEQYF TGTGCCAGCAGTTTTACTGACGAGCAGTACTTC
TRBJ1-1 TRBV20-1 - - CSATTANTEVFF TGCAGTGCTACGACAGCGAACACTGAAGTTTTCTTT